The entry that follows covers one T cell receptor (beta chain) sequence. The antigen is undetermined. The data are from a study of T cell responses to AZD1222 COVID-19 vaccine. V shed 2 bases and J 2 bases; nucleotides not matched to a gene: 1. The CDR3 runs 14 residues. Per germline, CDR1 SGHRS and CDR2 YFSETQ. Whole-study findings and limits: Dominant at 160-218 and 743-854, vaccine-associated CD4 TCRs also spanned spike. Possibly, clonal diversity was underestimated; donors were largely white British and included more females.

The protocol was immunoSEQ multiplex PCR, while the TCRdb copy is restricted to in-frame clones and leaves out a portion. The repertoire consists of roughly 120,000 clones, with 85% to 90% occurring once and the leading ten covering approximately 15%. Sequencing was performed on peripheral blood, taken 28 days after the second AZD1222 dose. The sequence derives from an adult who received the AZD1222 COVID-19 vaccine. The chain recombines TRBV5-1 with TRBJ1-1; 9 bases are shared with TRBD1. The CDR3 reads CASSLQGANTEAFF. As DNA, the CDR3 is TGCGCCAGCAGCTTACAGGGGGCAAACACTGAAGCTTTCTTT. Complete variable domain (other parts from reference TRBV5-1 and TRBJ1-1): KAGVTQTPRYLIKTRGQQVTLSCSPISGHRSVSWYQQTPGQGLQFLFEYFSETQRNKGNFPGRFSGRQFSNSRSEMNVSTLELGDSALYLCASSLQGANTEAFFGQGTRLTVV.